This T cell receptor beta chain stems from a study of monozygotic twins with inflammatory bowel disease. About this clonotype itself: The antigen remains unidentified.

TCRdb reprocessed the 5' RACE reads and stores each CDR3 protein as one record, lacking DNA. The sample holds more than 300,000 distinct CDR3 sequences. General study results and limits: By inverse Simpson index, TCRbeta diversity was lower in IBD patients than in healthy co-twins. Relative to healthy twins, IBD patients had fewer clonotypes in common with others, a gap that was especially apparent with disease activity.

Source material: blood. The sequence was obtained from a human donor with ulcerative colitis or Crohn's disease, or a healthy co-twin of an affected twin (not recorded which).

CDR3 loop: CSVVWGNTQYF. The V gene is TRBV29-1, the J gene TRBJ2-3; the TRBD1 assignment by TCRdb is unverifiable without DNA. The CDR3 covers 11 residues. Germline V gene sequence: CDR1 SQVTM, CDR2 ANQGSEA.